This T cell receptor beta chain was retrieved from a study of CD8+ T cells in alopecia areata. Study-level information: Treatment of the treated patients consisted of oral tofacitinib, 5 to 10 mg twice daily.

CDR3 size: 13 residues. V dropped 4 bases and J dropped 5; count of bases not matched to a gene: 7. The V gene's germline CDR1 is SQVTM and CDR2 ANQGSEA. Comments on this clone: Its antigen remains unidentified.

Described treatment: oral pan-JAK inhibitor, 5-10 mg twice daily. In alopecia areata patients, both lesional scalp punch biopsies and peripheral blood were collected. The sequencing template was cDNA reverse transcribed from extracted RNA. Method: immunoSEQ multiplex PCR; TCRdb's copy keeps in-frame clones and lacks some. This table has about 120,000 clones, approximately 52% appearing once. Broader study findings: Normal-skin resident alphabeta T cells also appear among scalp sample sequences. Having one nonresponder leaves uncertain how baseline CD8+ expansion relates to response.

This specimen was CD8+ T cells sorted from blood, taken at week 4, from a patient treated with tofacitinib. The source is a human donor with alopecia areata. V gene TRBV29-1 combines with J gene TRBJ2-7; 8 positions match TRBD1. The CDR3 loop reads CSVAKQGVNEQYF. CDR3 nucleotides: TGCAGCGTTGCGAAACAGGGGGTAAACGAGCAGTACTTC.